The subject of this entry is one T cell receptor beta chain. Its antigen is currently unknown. This PCR relied on a set of 60 Vbeta primers and 13 Jbeta primers. Data came from immunoSEQ multiplex PCR; TCRdb stores just in-frame clones and leaves some out. The table includes approximately 110,000 clones, about 16% detected once. This sample is drawn from a study of cytomegalovirus exposure and HLA in healthy donors. Findings and caveats of the study: Later work showed greater clonal expansion in HLA-associated TCR beta chains than in equally common others.

The CDR3 contains 15 residues. The germline V gene has CDR1 MGHRA and CDR2 YSYEKL. At collection, donors were nominally healthy, but unrecorded immune exposures were probable. The sequence derives from a woman under 30 in good health and CMV-seronegative. The sample taken for sequencing was PBMCs. The chain combines TRBV4-1 with TRBJ2-5, with 10 bases fitting TRBD1. The end of the DNA fits TRBJ2-7 better, so the J call may be wrong. In nucleotides, the CDR3 is TGCGCCAGCAGCCTCTCCAGGGACAGGGGCTACGAGCAGTACTTC. The encoded protein is CASSLSRDRGYEQYF.